These 16 T cell receptor beta chains were all obtained from the same sample, sequenced in a study of T cells after yellow fever vaccination. TCRdb analysed the 5' RACE reads with MiXCR anew, one entry per CDR3 protein. The sample records roughly 9,800 distinct CDR3 sequences, under 5.5% being singletons. The sample in question was PBMCs, either bulk or a sorted T-cell subset (CD4+, CD8+, memory, or dextramer-sorted; not recorded which), obtained around 15 days after the first yellow fever vaccination. The receptors come from a young man who received the YFV17D yellow fever vaccine.

This clonotype was counted at least ten times. V and J are TRBV5-6 and TRBJ2-1; 9 bases are shared with TRBD1. Germline values: CDR1 SGHDT, CDR2 YYEEEE. The CDR3 length is 12 residues. The V segment lost 4 bases and the J segment 10 bases; nucleotides outside the gene matches: 3. Here the CDR3 reads CASSVTGGEQFF. CDR3 DNA: TGTGCCAGCAGCGTGACAGGGGGAGAGCAGTTCTTC.

This clonotype has a count of ten or more. The V gene is TRBV18, the J gene TRBJ2-7, with D unresolved. V was cut by 2 bases and J by 3 bases, with 8 bases left in between. The CDR3 totals 13 residues. Germline V CDR1 and CDR2: KGHSH, LQKENI. The CDR3: CASSPGTDYEQYF. CDR3 bases: TGTGCCAGCTCACCAGGCACAGACTACGAGCAGTACTTC.

CDR3: CASSLGLFSWELFF. As DNA, the CDR3 is TGTGCCAGCAGCCTCGGGCTCTTCAGCTGGGAGCTGTTTTTT. The V and J genes are TRBV4-2 and TRBJ2-2; D is ambiguous. The ends were cut back, 4 bases at V and 9 bases at J, with 15 bases in the middle. The CDR3 has 14 amino acids. Germline V gene data show CDR1 as LGHNA and CDR2 as YNFKEQ.

In its sample, this clonotype is medium-sized. This chain joins TRBV6-2 or TRBV6-3 and TRBJ2-3; D gene uncertain. CDR3 length: 13 amino acids. The V end lost 0 bases, the J end lost 7 bases, and 8 bases lay between the germline ends. Germline CDR1 is MNHEY and CDR2 is SVGEGT. CDR3 DNA: TGTGCCAGCAGTTACTCTACGGCAAATACGCAGTATTTT. This sequence encodes CASSYSTANTQYF.

This clonotype was seen repeatedly, ten times or more. The rearrangement uses TRBV20-1 and TRBJ2-7; D may match TRBD1 or TRBD2 (5 bases each). CDR1 is DFQATT, CDR2 SNEGSKA, per germline (reference sequence). CDR3 length: 13 amino acids. V lost 2 bases to trimming and J lost 2 bases, with 10 bases between them. The CDR3, as DNA: TGCAGTGCTAGACAGGGACCAGCCTACGAGCAGTACTTC. Translating it yields CSARQGPAYEQYF.

This clonotype is labeled medium-sized (0.01 to 0.1%). The genes are TRBV6-6 and TRBJ2-7; D call uncertain. CDR1 is MNHNY and CDR2 is SVGAGI in the germline V gene (reference sequence). The CDR3 has 11 residues. V was clipped by 4 bases and J by 4 bases, with 5 bases between them. CDR3 in DNA: TGTGCCAGCAGTTTAGTTTACGAGCAGTACTTC. Amino acids: CASSLVYEQYF.

At least ten counts were recorded for this clonotype. V gene TRBV6-1 combines with J gene TRBJ1-4; perhaps TRBD1 as D (6 bases). With 3 bases removed from V and 0 bases from J, the gap between germline ends came to 8 bases. The V gene's germline CDR1 is MNHNS and CDR2 SASEGT. This CDR3 has 15 amino acids. CDR3 amino acids: CASSDRGATNEKLFF. In nucleotides, the CDR3 is TGTGCCAGCAGTGACAGGGGTGCAACTAATGAAAAACTGTTTTTT.

This clonotype was counted many times. The rearrangement links TRBV27 to TRBJ1-5, with D possibly matching TRBD1 (6 bases). Germline CDR1 MNHEY, CDR2 SMNVEV (reference sequence). The V end lost 4 bases, the J end lost 6 bases, and 13 bases lay between the germline ends. This CDR3 spans 14 amino acids. CDR3 bases: TGTGCCAGCAGTTGGGAACCAGGGGTTCAGCCCCAGCATTTT. This encodes CASSWEPGVQPQHF.

This clonotype was picked up many times. This chain connects TRBV10-3 to TRBJ1-1; D perhaps matches TRBD1 (5 bases). The length of the CDR3 is 14 residues. Trimming took off 10 bases at V and 0 bases at J, with 15 bases between the two ends. Germline V CDR1 and CDR2: ENHRY, SYGVKD. CDR3 sequence: CATTVGLMNTEAFF. The CDR3 nucleotides read TGTGCCACCACGGTGGGGCTGATGAACACTGAAGCTTTCTTT.

This clonotype has ten or more counts. The rearrangement joins TRBV18 to TRBJ2-2; D remains unclear. Germline CDR1 and CDR2: KGHSH and LQKENI. This CDR3 is built from 12 residues. V shed 4 bases and J shed 3 bases, with 3 bases lying between them. The CDR3 spells CASSLYTGELFF. In DNA, the CDR3 is TGTGCCAGCTCACTCTACACCGGGGAGCTGTTTTTT.

This clonotype was found many times. The J gene is TRBJ2-3, the V gene TRBV28; D may be TRBD2 (5 bases). CDR1 is MDHEN, CDR2 SYDVKM, per germline. Trimming stripped 0 bases from V and 10 bases from J, with 17 bases between. The CDR3 runs to 15 residues. CDR3 nucleotides: TGTGCCAGCAGTTTATGGTCCGGCCTTCGCGGGTCGCAGTATTTT. This encodes CASSLWSGLRGSQYF.

Ten or more counts support this clonotype. The rearrangement uses TRBV4-3 and TRBJ2-3; 11 bases agree with TRBD2. This CDR3 is built from 17 residues. With 3 bases clipped from V and 1 base from J, the junction kept 6 bases outside the gene matches. CDR1 LGHNA and CDR2 YSLEER come from the germline V gene. CDR3 bases: TGCGCCAGCAGCCAGGGGGGGGGACTAGCGGGCACAGATACGCAGTATTTT. Translation: CASSQGGGLAGTDTQYF.

This clonotype was observed many times. The rearrangement links TRBV5-8 to TRBJ1-1; 8 nucleotides match TRBD1. The germline V gene encodes CDR1 SGHTS and CDR2 YDEGEE. V lost 4 bases, J lost 6 bases, and 5 bases stayed unmatched. This CDR3 is 13 amino acids long. CDR3 sequence reads: CASSGQGRAEAFF. CDR3 nucleotide sequence: TGTGCCAGCAGCGGACAGGGTCGCGCTGAAGCTTTCTTT.

Sample share makes this clonotype medium-sized. The CDR3 DNA is TGTGCCAGCAGCTCCTCGGGGGGCGACACTGAAGCTTTCTTT. It translates to CASSSSGGDTEAFF. J is TRBJ1-1 and V is TRBV7-8, with D maybe TRBD1 (6 bases). This CDR3 spans 14 amino acids. V shed 4 bases and J shed 3 bases, with 12 bases lying between them. The germline CDR1 and CDR2 sequences are SGHVS and FQNEAQ.

By its share, this clonotype is medium-sized (0.01 to 0.1%). This chain connects TRBV5-4 to TRBJ2-7; no clear D. CDR1 and CDR2 from the germline V gene are SGHNT and YYREEE (reference sequence). The CDR3 length is 13 residues. Trimming took 3 bases from V and 3 from J, leaving 10 bases between them. The CDR3 sequence is CASSSEASYEQYV. The CDR3 nucleotides read TGTGCCAGCAGCTCTGAGGCTAGCTACGAGCAGTACGTC.

This clonotype came up many times. Here the CDR3 reads CASSPSPQFGDTQYF. CDR3 DNA: TGTGCCAGCAGCCCAAGCCCTCAGTTTGGAGATACGCAGTATTTT. This rearrangement joins TRBV9 to TRBJ2-3; D remains ambiguous. The germline gives CDR1 SGDLS, CDR2 YYNGEE. The CDR3 is 15 amino acids. Trimming removed 4 bases at V and 5 bases at J, with 17 bases between.